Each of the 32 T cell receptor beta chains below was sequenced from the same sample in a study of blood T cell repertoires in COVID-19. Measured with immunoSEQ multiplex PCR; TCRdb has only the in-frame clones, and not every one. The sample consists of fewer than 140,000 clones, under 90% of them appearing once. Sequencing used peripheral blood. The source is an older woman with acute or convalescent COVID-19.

The CDR3 coding sequence is TGTGCCAGCAGTTTAGGGCTCTCGTCCTACGAGCAGTACTTC. Protein product: CASSLGLSSYEQYF. The gene calls are TRBV27 and TRBJ2-7, with D uncertain. CDR3 size: 14 residues. Trimming took 2 bases from V and 1 from J, leaving 9 bases between them. CDR1 and CDR2 (germline): MNHEY, SMNVEV (reference sequence).

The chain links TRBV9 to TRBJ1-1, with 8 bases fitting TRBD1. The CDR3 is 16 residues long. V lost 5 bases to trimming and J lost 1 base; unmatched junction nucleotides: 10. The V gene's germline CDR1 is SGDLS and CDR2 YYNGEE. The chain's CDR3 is CASSNTTGTGNTEAFF. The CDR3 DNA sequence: TGTGCCAGCAGTAACACTACCGGGACAGGGAACACTGAAGCTTTCTTT.

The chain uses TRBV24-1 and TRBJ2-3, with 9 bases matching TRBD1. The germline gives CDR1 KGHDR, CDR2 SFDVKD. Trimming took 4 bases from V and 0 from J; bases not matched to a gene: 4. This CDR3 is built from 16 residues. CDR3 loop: CATSEGQGISTDTQYF. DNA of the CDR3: TGTGCCACCAGTGAGGGACAGGGTATCAGCACAGATACGCAGTATTTT.

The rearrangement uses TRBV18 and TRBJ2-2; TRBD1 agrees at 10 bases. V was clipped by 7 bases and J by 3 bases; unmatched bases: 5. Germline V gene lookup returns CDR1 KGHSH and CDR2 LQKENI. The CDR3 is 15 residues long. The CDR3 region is CASFPGTGDTGELFF. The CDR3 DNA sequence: TGTGCCAGCTTCCCCGGGACAGGGGACACCGGGGAGCTGTTTTTT. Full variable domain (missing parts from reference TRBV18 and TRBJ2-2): NAGVMQNPRHLVRRRGQEARLRCSPMKGHSHVYWYRQLPEEGLKFMVYLQKENIIDESGMPKERFSAEFPKEGPSILRIQQVVRGDSAAYFCASFPGTGDTGELFFGEGSRLTVL.

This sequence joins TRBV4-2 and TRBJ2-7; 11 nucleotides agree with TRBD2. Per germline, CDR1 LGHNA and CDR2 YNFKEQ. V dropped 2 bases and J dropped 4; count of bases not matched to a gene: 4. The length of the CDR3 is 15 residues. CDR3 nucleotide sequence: TGTGCCAGCAGCCAAACTAGCGGGAGAGCGTACGAGCAGTACTTC. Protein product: CASSQTSGRAYEQYF.

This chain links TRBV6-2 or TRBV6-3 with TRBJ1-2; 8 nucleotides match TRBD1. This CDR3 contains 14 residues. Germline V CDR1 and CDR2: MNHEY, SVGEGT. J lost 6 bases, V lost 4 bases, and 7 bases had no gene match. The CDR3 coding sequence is TGTGCCAGCAGTTCCGATCGACAGGGGAATGGCTACACCTTC. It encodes CASSSDRQGNGYTF.

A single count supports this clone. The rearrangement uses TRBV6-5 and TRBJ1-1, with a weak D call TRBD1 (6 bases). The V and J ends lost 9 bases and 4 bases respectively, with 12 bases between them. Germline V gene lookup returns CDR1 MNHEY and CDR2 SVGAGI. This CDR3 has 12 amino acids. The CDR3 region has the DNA TGTGCCAGTGGGGGCCGTAGCACTGAAGCTTTCTTT. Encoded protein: CASGGRSTEAFF.

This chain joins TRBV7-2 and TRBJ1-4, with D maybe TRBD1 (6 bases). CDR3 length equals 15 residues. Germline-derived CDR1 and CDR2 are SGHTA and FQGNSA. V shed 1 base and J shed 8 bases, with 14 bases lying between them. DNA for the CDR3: TGTGCCAGCAGCTTAGGAGGCAGGGGTACGGAAAAACTGTTTTTT. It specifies CASSLGGRGTEKLFF.

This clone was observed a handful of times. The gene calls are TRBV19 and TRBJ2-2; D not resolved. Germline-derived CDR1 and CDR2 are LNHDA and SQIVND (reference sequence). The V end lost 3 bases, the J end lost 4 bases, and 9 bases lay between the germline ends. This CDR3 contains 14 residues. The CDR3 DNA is TGTGCCAGTAGTATCACATCATCCACCGGGGAGCTGTTTTTT. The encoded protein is CASSITSSTGELFF. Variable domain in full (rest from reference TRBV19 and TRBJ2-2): DGGITQSPKYLFRKEGQNVTLSCEQNLNHDAMYWYRQDPGQGLRLIYYSQIVNDFQKGDIAEGYSVSREKKESFPLTVTSAQKNPTAFYLCASSITSSTGELFFGEGSRLTVL.

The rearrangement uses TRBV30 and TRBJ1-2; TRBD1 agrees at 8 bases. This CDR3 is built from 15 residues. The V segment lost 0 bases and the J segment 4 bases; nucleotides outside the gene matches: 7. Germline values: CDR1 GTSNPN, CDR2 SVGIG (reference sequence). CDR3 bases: TGTGCCTGGAGTGTAGAACACAGGGGGTCCTATGGCTACACCTTC. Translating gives CAWSVEHRGSYGYTF.

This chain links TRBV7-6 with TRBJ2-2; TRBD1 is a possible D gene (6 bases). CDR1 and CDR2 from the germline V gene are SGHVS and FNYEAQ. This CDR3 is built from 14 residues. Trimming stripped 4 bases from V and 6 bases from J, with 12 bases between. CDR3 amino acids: CASSWNRQAGELFF. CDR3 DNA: TGTGCCAGCAGCTGGAATAGACAGGCCGGGGAGCTGTTTTTT.

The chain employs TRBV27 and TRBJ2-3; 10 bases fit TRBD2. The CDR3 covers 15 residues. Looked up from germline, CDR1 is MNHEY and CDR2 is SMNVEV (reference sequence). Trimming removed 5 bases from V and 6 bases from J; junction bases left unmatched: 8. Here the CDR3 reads CASSLTGTSADTQYF. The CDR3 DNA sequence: TGTGCCAGCAGTCTTACCGGGACTAGCGCGGATACGCAGTATTTT.

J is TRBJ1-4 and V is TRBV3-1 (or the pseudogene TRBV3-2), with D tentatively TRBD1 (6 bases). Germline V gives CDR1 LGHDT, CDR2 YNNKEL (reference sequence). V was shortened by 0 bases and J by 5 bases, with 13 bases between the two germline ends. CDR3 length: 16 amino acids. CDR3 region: CASSQDSTGSNEKLFF. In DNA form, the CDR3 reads TGTGCCAGCAGCCAAGACTCGACAGGTTCCAATGAAAAACTGTTTTTT.

The CDR3 is CASSSVAGASNTGELFF. The CDR3 region has the DNA TGTGCCAGCAGCTCCGTCGCAGGCGCCTCGAACACCGGGGAGCTGTTTTTT. This sequence joins TRBV7-9 and TRBJ2-2, with D unclear. The CDR3 length is 17 residues. The V end was cut by 4 bases, the J end by 0 bases, with 15 bases between. The V gene's germline CDR1 is SEHNR and CDR2 FQNEAQ (reference sequence).

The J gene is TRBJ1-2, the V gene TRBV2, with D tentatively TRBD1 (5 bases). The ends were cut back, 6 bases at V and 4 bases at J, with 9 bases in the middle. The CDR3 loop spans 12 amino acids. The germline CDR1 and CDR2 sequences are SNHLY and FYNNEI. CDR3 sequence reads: CASRLDSYGYTF. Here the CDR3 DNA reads TGTGCCAGCAGGCTCGACAGCTATGGCTACACCTTC.

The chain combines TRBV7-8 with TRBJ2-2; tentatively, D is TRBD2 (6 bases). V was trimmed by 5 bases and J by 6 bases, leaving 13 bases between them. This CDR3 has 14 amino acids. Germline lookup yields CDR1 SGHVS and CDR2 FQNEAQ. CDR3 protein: CASSQRLVPGELFF. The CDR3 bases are TGTGCCAGCAGCCAACGACTAGTACCCGGGGAGCTGTTTTTT.

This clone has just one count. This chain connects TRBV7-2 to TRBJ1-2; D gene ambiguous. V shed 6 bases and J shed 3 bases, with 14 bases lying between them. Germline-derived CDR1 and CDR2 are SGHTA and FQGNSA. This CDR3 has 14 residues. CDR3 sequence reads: CASSRSSADYGYTF. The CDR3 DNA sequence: TGTGCCAGCAGTCGGAGCTCGGCGGACTATGGCTACACCTTC. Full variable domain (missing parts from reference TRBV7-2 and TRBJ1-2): GAGVSQSPSNKVTEKGKDVELRCDPISGHTALYWYRQSLGQGLEFLIYFQGNSAPDKSGLPSDRFSAERTGGSVSTLTIQRTQQEDSAVYLCASSRSSADYGYTFGSGTRLTVV.

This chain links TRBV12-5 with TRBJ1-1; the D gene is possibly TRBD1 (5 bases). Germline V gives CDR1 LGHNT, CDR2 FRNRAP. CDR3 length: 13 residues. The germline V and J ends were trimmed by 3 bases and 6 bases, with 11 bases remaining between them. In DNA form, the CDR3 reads TGTGCTAGTGGTTTAGAACAGGCCTCTGAAGCTTTCTTT. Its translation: CASGLEQASEAFF. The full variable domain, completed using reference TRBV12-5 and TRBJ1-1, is DARVTQTPRHKVTEMGQEVTMRCQPILGHNTVFWYRQTMMQGLELLAYFRNRAPLDDSGMPKDRFSAEMPDATLATLKIQPSEPRDSAVYFCASGLEQASEAFFGQGTRLTVV.

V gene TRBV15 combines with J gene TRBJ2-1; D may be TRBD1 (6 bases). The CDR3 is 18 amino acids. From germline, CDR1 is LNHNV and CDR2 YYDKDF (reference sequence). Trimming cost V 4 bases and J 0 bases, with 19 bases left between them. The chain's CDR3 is CATSTGGLLLSSYNEQFF. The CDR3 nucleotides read TGTGCCACCAGCACTGGGGGCCTACTCCTGAGCTCCTACAATGAGCAGTTCTTC.

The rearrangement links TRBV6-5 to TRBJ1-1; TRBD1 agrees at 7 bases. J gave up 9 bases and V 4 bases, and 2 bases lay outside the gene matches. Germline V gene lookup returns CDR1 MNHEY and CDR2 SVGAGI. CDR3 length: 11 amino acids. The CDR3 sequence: CASSSTGKAFF. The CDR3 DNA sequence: TGTGCCAGCAGTTCGACAGGGAAAGCTTTCTTT.

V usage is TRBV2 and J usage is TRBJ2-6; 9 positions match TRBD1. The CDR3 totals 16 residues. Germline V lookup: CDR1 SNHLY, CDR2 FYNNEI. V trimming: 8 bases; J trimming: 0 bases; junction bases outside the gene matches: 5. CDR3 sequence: CASAGTGPSGANVLTF. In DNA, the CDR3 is TGTGCCAGCGCCGGGACAGGGCCCTCTGGGGCCAACGTCCTGACTTTC. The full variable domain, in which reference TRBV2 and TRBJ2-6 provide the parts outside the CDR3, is EPEVTQTPSHQVTQMGQEVILRCVPISNHLYFYWYRQILGQKVEFLVSFYNNEISEKSEIFDDQFSVERPDGSNFTLKIRSTKLEDSAMYFCASAGTGPSGANVLTFGAGSRLTVL.

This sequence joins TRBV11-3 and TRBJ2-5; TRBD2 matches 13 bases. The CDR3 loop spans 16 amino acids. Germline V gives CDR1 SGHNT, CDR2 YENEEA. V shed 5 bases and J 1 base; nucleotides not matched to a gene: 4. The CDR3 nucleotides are TGTGCCAGCAGCCACGGACTAGCGGGGGCCCAAGAGACCCAGTACTTC. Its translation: CASSHGLAGAQETQYF.

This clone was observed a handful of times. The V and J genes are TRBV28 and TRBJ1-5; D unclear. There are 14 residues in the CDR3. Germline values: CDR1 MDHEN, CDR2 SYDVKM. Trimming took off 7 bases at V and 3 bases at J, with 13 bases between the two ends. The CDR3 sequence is CASIKWRDNQPQHF. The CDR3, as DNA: TGTGCCAGCATCAAGTGGCGGGACAATCAGCCCCAGCATTTT. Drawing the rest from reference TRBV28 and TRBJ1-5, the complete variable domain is DVKVTQSSRYLVKRTGEKVFLECVQDMDHENMFWYRQDPGLGLRLIYFSYDVKMKEKGDIPEGYSVSREKKERFSLILESASTNQTSMYLCASIKWRDNQPQHFGDGTRLSIL.

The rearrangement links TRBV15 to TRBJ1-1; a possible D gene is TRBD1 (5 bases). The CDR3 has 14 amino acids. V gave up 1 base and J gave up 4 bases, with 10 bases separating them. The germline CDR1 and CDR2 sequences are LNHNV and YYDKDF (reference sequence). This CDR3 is CATSRVARGTEAFF. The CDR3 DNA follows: TGTGCCACCAGCAGAGTGGCAAGGGGCACTGAAGCTTTCTTT.

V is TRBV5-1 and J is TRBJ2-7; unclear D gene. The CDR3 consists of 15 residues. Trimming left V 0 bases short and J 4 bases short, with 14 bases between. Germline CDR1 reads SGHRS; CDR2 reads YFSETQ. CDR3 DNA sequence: TGCGCCAGCAGCTTGGTGGGTTCTCAACAGTACGAGCAGTACTTC. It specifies CASSLVGSQQYEQYF.

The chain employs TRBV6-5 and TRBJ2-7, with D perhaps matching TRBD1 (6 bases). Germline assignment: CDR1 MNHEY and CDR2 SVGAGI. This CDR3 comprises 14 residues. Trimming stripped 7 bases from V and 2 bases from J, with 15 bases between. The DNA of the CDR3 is TGTGCCAGCACCCGAGCAGGGGCTGCCTACGAGCAGTACTTC. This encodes CASTRAGAAYEQYF.

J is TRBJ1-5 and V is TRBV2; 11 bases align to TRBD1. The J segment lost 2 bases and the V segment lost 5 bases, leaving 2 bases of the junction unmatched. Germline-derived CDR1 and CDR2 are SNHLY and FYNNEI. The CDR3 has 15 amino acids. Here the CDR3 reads CASSRTGGGNQPQHF. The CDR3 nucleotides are TGTGCCAGCAGTCGGACAGGGGGCGGCAATCAGCCCCAGCATTTT. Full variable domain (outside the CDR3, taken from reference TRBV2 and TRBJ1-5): EPEVTQTPSHQVTQMGQEVILRCVPISNHLYFYWYRQILGQKVEFLVSFYNNEISEKSEIFDDQFSVERPDGSNFTLKIRSTKLEDSAMYFCASSRTGGGNQPQHFGDGTRLSIL.

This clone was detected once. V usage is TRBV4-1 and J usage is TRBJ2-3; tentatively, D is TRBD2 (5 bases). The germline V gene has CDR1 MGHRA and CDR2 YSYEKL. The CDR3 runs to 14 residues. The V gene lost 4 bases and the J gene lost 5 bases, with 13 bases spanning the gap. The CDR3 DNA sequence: TGCGCCAGCAGCCTGCCGGGAACCCGAGATACGCAGTATTTT. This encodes CASSLPGTRDTQYF.

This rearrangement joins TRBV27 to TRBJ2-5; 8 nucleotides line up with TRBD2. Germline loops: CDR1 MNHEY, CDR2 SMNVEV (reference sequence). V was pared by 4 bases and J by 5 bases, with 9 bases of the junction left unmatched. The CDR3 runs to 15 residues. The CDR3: CASSWTGGHLETQYF. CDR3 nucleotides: TGTGCCAGCAGTTGGACGGGGGGGCATCTGGAGACCCAGTACTTC.

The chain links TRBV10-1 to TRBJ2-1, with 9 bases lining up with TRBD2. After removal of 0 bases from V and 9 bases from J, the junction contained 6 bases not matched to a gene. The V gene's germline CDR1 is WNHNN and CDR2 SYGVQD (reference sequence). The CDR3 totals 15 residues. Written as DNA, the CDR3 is TGCGCCAGCAGTGAGTCGCCTAGCGGGAAGATTGAGCAGTTCTTC. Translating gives CASSESPSGKIEQFF.

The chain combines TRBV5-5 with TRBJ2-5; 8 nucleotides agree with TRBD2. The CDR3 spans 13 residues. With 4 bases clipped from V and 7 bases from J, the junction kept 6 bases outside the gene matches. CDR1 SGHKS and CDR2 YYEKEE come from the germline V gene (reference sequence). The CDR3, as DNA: TGTGCCAGCAGCCCGGGGGGGATCGGGACCCAGTACTTC. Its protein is CASSPGGIGTQYF.

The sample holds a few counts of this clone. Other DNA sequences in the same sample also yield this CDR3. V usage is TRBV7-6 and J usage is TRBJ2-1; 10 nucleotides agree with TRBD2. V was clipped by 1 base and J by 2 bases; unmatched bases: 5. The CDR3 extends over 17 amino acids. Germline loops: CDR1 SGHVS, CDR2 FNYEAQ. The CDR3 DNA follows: TGTGCCAGCAGCTTAGTGGCTAGCGGGGGAACCTACAATGAGCAGTTCTTC. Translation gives CASSLVASGGTYNEQFF.